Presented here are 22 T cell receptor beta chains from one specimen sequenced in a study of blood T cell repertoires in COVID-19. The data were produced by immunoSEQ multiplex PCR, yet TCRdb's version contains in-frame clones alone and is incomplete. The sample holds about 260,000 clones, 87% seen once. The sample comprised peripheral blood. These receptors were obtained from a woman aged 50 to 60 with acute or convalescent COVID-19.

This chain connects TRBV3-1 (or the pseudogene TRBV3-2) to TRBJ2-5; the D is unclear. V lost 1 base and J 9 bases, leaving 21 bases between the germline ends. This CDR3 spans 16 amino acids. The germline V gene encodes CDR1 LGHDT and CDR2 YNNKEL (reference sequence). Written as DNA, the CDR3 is TGTGCCAGCAGCCAAGCATCTACTGGGTTGGCGGTGGCCCAGTACTTC. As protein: CASSQASTGLAVAQYF.

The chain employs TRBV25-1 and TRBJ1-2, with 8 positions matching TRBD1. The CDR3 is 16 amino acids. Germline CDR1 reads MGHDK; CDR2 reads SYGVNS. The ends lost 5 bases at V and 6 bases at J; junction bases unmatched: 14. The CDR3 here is CASSRIQGAHRNGYTF. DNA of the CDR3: TGTGCCAGCAGTCGGATCCAGGGGGCACATCGGAATGGCTACACCTTC.

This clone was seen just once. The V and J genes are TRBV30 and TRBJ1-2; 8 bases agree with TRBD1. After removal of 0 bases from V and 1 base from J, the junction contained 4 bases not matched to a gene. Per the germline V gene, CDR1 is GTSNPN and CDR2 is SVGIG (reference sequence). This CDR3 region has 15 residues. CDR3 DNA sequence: TGTGCCTGGAGTGTGACAGGGGAGGTTAACTATGGCTACACCTTC. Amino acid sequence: CAWSVTGEVNYGYTF. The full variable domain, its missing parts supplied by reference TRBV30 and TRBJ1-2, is SQTIHQWPATLVQPVGSPLSLECTVEGTSNPNLYWYRQAAGRGLQLLFYSVGIGQISSEVPQNLSASRPQDRQFILSSKKLLLSDSGFYLCAWSVTGEVNYGYTFGSGTRLTVV.

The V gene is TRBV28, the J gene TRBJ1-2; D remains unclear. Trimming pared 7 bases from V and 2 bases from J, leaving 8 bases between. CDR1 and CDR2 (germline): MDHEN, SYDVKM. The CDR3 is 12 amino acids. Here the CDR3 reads CASTDLNYGYTF. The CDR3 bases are TGTGCCAGCACCGACTTAAACTATGGCTACACCTTC.

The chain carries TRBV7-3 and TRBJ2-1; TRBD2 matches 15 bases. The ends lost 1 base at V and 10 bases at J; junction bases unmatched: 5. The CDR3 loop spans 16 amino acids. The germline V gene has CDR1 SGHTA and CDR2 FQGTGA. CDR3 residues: CASSLIAGLAGGEQFF. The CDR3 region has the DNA TGTGCCAGCAGCTTAATAGCGGGACTAGCGGGAGGAGAGCAGTTCTTC.

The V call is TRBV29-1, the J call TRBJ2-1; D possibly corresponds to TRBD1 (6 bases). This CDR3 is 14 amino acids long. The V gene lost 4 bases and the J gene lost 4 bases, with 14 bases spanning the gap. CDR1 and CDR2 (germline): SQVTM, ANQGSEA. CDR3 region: CSVVVGQSYNEQFF. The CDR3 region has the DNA TGCAGCGTTGTGGTCGGACAGTCTTACAATGAGCAGTTCTTC.

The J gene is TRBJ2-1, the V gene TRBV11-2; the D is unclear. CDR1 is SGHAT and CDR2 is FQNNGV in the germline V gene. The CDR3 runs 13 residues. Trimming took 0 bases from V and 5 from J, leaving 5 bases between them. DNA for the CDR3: TGTGCCAGCAGCTTAGATCGTAACAATGAGCAGTTCTTC. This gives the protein CASSLDRNNEQFF.

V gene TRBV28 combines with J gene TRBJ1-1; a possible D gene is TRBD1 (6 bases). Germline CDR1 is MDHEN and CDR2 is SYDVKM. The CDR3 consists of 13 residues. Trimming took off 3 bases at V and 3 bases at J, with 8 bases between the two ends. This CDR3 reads CASSLNRDTEAFF. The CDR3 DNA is TGTGCCAGCAGTTTGAACAGGGACACTGAAGCTTTCTTT.

The CDR3 sequence is CASGVGREYGYTF. CDR3 DNA: TGTGCGAGCGGAGTAGGTCGCGAATATGGCTACACCTTC. The chain joins TRBV7-8 to TRBJ1-2; D gene uncertain. Germline V gene sequence: CDR1 SGHVS, CDR2 FQNEAQ. CDR3 length equals 13 residues.

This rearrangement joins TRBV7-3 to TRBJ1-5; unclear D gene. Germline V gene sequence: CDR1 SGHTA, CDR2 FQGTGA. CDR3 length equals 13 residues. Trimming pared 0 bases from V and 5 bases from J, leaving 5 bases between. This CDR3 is CASSLTQDQPQHF. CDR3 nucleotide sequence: TGTGCCAGCAGCTTAACCCAGGATCAGCCCCAGCATTTT.

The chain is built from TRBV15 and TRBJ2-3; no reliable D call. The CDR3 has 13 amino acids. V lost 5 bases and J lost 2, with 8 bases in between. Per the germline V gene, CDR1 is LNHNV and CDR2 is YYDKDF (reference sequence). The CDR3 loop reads CATSVGATDTQYF. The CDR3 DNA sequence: TGTGCCACCAGCGTAGGAGCCACAGATACGCAGTATTTT.

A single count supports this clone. The CDR3 DNA sequence: TGTGCCAGTAGCAACACCTTCCGGGGGGCTGTCAACACTGAAGCTTTCTTT. Its translation: CASSNTFRGAVNTEAFF. This chain uses TRBV19 with TRBJ1-1, with a weak D call TRBD1 (6 bases). This CDR3 has 17 amino acids. Trimming pared 6 bases from V and 2 bases from J, leaving 22 bases between. Germline lookup yields CDR1 LNHDA and CDR2 SQIVND (reference sequence).

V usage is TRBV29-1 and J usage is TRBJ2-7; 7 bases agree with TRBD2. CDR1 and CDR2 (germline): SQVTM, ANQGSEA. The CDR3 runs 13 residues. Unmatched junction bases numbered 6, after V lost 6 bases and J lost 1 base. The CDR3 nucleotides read TGCAGCGTAACCTGGGACTATTCCTACGAGCAGTACTTC. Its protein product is CSVTWDYSYEQYF.

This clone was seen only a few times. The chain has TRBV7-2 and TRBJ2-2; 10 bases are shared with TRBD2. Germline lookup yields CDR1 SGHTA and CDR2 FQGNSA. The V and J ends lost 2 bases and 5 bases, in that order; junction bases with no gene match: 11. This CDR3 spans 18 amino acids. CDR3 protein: CASSLTASGSLETGELFF. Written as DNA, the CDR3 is TGTGCCAGCAGCTTAACGGCTAGCGGGAGTTTGGAAACCGGGGAGCTGTTTTTT. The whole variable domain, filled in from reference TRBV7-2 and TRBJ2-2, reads GAGVSQSPSNKVTEKGKDVELRCDPISGHTALYWYRQSLGQGLEFLIYFQGNSAPDKSGLPSDRFSAERTGGSVSTLTIQRTQQEDSAVYLCASSLTASGSLETGELFFGEGSRLTVL.

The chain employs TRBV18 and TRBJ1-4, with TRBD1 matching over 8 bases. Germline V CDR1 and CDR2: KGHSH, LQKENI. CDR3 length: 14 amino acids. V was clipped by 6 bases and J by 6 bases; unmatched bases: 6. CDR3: CASSPTGGDEKLFF. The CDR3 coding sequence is TGTGCCAGCTCCCCAACAGGGGGTGATGAAAAACTGTTTTTT.

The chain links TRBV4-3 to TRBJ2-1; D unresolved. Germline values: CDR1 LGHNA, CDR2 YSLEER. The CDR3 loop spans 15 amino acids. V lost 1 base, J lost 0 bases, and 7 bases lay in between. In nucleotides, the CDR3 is TGCGCCAGCAGCCAAGCGACAAGCTCCTACAATGAGCAGTTCTTC. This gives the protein CASSQATSSYNEQFF.

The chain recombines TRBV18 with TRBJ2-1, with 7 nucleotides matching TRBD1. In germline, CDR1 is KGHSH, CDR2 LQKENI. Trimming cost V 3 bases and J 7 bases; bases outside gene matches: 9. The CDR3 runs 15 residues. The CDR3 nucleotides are TGTGCCAGCTCACCCCAGGGACAGAGTCCGAATGAGCAGTTCTTC. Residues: CASSPQGQSPNEQFF.

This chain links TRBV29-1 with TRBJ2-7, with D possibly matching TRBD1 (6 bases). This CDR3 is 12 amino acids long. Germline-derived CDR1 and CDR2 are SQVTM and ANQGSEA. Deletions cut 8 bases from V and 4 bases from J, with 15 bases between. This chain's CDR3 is CSSRQGKYEQYF. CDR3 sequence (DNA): TGCAGCTCCAGGCAGGGGAAGTACGAGCAGTACTTC.

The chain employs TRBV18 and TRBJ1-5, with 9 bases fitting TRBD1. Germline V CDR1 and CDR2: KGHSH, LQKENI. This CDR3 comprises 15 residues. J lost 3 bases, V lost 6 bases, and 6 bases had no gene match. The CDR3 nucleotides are TGTGCCAGCTCGGTGGGACAGGGAGACAATCAGCCCCAGCATTTT. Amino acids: CASSVGQGDNQPQHF.

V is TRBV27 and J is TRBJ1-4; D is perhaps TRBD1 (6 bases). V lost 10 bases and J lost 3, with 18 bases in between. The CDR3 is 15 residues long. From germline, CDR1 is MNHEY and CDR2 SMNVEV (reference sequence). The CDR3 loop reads CAISLGGHSNEKLFF. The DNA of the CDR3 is TGTGCCATCTCCCTGGGGGGGCACTCTAATGAAAAACTGTTTTTT.

CDR3 in DNA: TGTGCCAGCAGCCGGTTCCTGACAGGGAATTCACCCCTCCACTTT. Amino acids: CASSRFLTGNSPLHF. The chain joins TRBV3-1 (or the pseudogene TRBV3-2) to TRBJ1-6; 7 bases match TRBD1. The CDR3 length is 15 residues. Germline values: CDR1 LGHDT, CDR2 YNNKEL (reference sequence). Trimming cost V 4 bases and J 7 bases; bases outside gene matches: 7.

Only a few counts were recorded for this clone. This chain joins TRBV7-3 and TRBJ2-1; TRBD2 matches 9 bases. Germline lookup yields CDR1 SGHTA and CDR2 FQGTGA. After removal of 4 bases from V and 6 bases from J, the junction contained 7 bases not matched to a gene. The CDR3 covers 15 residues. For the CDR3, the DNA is TGTGCCAGCAGCTCTGGGACTAGCAGACTCAATGAGCAGTTCTTC. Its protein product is CASSSGTSRLNEQFF.